This T cell receptor beta chain comes out of a study of OX40 agonist ivuxolimab in advanced cancers. CDR3 length equals 14 residues. V dropped 4 bases and J dropped 1 base, with 11 bases sitting between them. The germline CDR1 and CDR2 sequences are SGDLS and YYNGEE. The table came from immunoSEQ multiplex PCR; TCRdb's copy has only in-frame clones and leaves some out. Here the sample spans 60,000 to 70,000 clones, about four fifths being singletons. The receptor's source is an adult with an advanced solid tumor such as melanoma, head and neck, liver or kidney cancer. This rearrangement joins TRBV9 to TRBJ1-1; the D gene is possibly TRBD1 (5 bases). Sequenced here: CD4+ or CD8+ T cells sorted from blood, sampled in a trial of the OX40 agonist ivuxolimab. CDR3 coding DNA: TGTGCCAGCAGCTTGGGGGACTCGAACACTGAAGCTTTCTTT. Translating it yields CASSLGDSNTEAFF.